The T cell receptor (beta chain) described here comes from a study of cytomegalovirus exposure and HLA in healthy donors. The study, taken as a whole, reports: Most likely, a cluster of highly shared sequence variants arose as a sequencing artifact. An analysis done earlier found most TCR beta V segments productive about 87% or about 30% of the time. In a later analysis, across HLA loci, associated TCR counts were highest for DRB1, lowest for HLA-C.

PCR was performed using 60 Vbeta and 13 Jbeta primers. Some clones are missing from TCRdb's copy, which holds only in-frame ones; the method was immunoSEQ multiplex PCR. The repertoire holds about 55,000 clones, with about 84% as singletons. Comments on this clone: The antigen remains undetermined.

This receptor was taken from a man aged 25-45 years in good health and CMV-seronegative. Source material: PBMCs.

The CDR3 is CSVAHMETDTQYF. The CDR3 nucleotides are TGCAGCGTTGCCCACATGGAGACAGATACGCAGTATTTT. The rearrangement links TRBV29-1 to TRBJ2-3, with D uncertain. V lost 4 bases, J lost 3 bases, and 11 bases lay in between. CDR3 length: 13 residues. The V gene's germline CDR1 is SQVTM and CDR2 ANQGSEA.